Below, 4 T cell receptor beta chains from the same sample are listed, as sequenced in a study of tumor-infiltrating lymphocytes in primary liver carcinoma (dated by TCRdb to 2015 to 2018). Instrument on record: Illumina HiSeq 2500. A constant-region primer and ProtoScript II reverse transcriptase were used to reverse-transcribe TCRbeta-specific cDNA from about 500 ng total RNA. The TCRbeta libraries were prepared through three rounds of nested multiplex PCR following a slightly modified ARM-PCR procedure. Multiplex TRBV1-TRBV30 forward primers and a Cbeta reverse primer were used in the first two PCR rounds, each of which was run for 9 to 11 cycles. TCRdb took the public reads, trimmed them with fastp at Q25, ran MiXCR for clone calling and kept in-frame beta chains. Rows with one shared CDR3 protein collapse into an entry with the most common genes and DNA. The sample records approximately 330,000 distinct CDR3 sequences, around 60% of which are singletons. Roughly 6.5% of the sample belongs to the ten largest clones.

Blood RNA was extracted from unsorted whole blood using TRIzol reagent, and germline DNA was obtained with the DNeasy Blood & Tissue kit. Sequences were obtained from peripheral blood. These receptor sequences come from a man aged 35-49 years with primary liver carcinoma and hepatitis B virus infection.

Worth noting for this clonotype: This may come from a read error, since a much larger clone is one base off. The chain links TRBV5-4 to TRBJ2-2; TRBD2 aligns across 14 bases. CDR1 and CDR2 from the germline V gene are SGHNT and YYREEE (reference sequence). This CDR3 is built from 16 residues. CDR3 nucleotides: TGTGCCATCAGCCAGGGACTAGCGGGAGCCACCGGGGAGCTGTTTTTT. Translated: CAISQGLAGATGELFF. Complete variable domain (other parts from reference TRBV5-4 and TRBJ2-2): ETGVTQSPTHLIKTRGQQVTLRCSSQSGHNTVSWYQQALGQGPQFIFQYYREEENGRGNFPPRFSGLQFPNYSSELNVNALELDDSALYLCAISQGLAGATGELFFGEGSRLTVL.

The V call is TRBV6-5, the J call TRBJ1-2; D not certain. Germline CDR1 reads MNHEY; CDR2 reads SVGAGI. The CDR3 is 12 amino acids. V was trimmed by 7 bases and J by 4 bases, leaving 10 bases between them. CDR3 amino acids: CASMAPGYGYTF. The CDR3 region has the DNA TGTGCCAGCATGGCGCCCGGCTATGGCTACACCTTC.

This clonotype was counted between two and nine times. This chain connects TRBV28 to TRBJ2-3; tentatively, D is TRBD2 (5 bases). The closer fit of TRBJ2-7 to the DNA end suggests the J call may be wrong. This CDR3 contains 14 residues. Germline V lookup: CDR1 MDHEN, CDR2 SYDVKM. CDR3 DNA sequence: TGTGCCAGCAGCCTACAAGGGAGCGATGACGAGCAGTACTTC. Translated, it gives CASSLQGSDDEQYF.

This clonotype was seen once. At one end the junction does not follow the germline gene, possibly because of a read error. CDR3 DNA sequence: TGCGTCAGCAGCTTGGGCGGCCTGAACACCGGGGAGCTGTTTTTT. This codes for CVSSLGGLNTGELFF. The chain uses TRBV5-1 and TRBJ2-2; D gene uncertain. Germline CDR1 is SGHRS and CDR2 is YFSETQ. CDR3 length: 15 residues.